The 3 T cell receptor beta chains reported below all come from one sample, sequenced in a study of T cell repertoires in cytomegalovirus infection. TCRdb processed the reads anew with MiXCR; each CDR3 protein has one entry. The table includes under 200,000 distinct CDR3 sequences, 8.5% to 10% detected once. The specimen sequenced was PBMCs. Every receptor here comes from a human donor in good health (CMV status not recorded). Some clones in this sample may be carry-over from other donors' samples.

There are many counts of this clonotype. The rearrangement links TRBV5-5 to TRBJ2-6; 8 bases agree with TRBD1. Trimming removed 1 base from V and 3 bases from J; junction bases left unmatched: 9. In germline, CDR1 is SGHKS, CDR2 YYEKEE (reference sequence). The CDR3 is 18 residues long. CDR3 residues: CASSLSFDRGVGANVLTF. The CDR3 DNA is TGTGCCAGCAGCTTGTCGTTTGACAGGGGAGTTGGGGCCAACGTCCTGACTTTC. Based on the CDR3 plus reference TRBV5-5 and TRBJ2-6, the full variable domain is DAGVTQSPTHLIKTRGQQVTLRCSPISGHKSVSWYQQVLGQGPQFIFQYYEKEERGRGNFPDRFSARQFPNYSSELNVNALLLGDSALYLCASSLSFDRGVGANVLTFGAGSRLTVL.

This clonotype was observed at least ten times. The V and J genes are TRBV7-8 and TRBJ2-1; TRBD1 matches 8 bases. The CDR3 contains 16 residues. V lost 4 bases, J lost 4 bases, and 9 bases stayed unmatched. In germline, CDR1 is SGHVS, CDR2 FQNEAQ. CDR3 nucleotides: TGTGCCAGCAGCTCCGGGACAGGAGGTAAATACAATGAGCAGTTCTTC. This codes for CASSSGTGGKYNEQFF.

Ten or more counts support this clonotype. CDR3 amino acids: CASSPGTIGEQYF. CDR3 sequence (DNA): TGTGCCAGCAGCCCCGGGACGATCGGGGAGCAGTACTTC. V is TRBV12-3 or TRBV12-4 and J is TRBJ2-7; TRBD1 or TRBD2 may be the D gene (5 bases each). V lost 6 bases and J lost 7, with 16 bases in between. The CDR3 consists of 13 residues.